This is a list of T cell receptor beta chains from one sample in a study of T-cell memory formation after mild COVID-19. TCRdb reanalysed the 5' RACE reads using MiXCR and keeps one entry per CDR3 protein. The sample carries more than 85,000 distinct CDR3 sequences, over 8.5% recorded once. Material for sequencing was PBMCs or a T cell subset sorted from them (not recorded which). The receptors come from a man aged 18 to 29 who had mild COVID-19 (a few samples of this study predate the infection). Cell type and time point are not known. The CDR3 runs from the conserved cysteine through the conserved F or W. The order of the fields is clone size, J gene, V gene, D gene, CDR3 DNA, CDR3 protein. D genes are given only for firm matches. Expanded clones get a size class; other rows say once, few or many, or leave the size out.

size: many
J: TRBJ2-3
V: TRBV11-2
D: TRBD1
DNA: TGTGCCAGCAGCCCGGGGACAGCCACTGCAGATACGCAGTATTTT
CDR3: CASSPGTATADTQYF

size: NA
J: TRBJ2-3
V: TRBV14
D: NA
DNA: TGTGCCAGCAGCCGTTATCGGACGGGCCGGAGCACAGATACGCAGTATTTT
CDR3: CASSRYRTGRSTDTQYF

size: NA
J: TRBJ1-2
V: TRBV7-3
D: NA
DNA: TGTGCCAGCAGCTTAAATCCAACCTATGGCTACACCTTC
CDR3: CASSLNPTYGYTF

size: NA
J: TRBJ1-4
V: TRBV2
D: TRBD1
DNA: TGTGCCAGCAGCCTGACAGGGGGCGATGAAAAACTGTTTTTT
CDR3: CASSLTGGDEKLFF

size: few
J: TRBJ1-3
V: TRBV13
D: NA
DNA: TGTGCCAGCAGCTTATTTCCGGTCGCGGGATTCTCTGGAAACACCATATATTTT
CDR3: CASSLFPVAGFSGNTIYF

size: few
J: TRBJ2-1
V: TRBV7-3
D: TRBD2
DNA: TGTGCCAGCAGCCCCGATAGCGGGGGACCCTACAATGAGCAGTTCTTC
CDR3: CASSPDSGGPYNEQFF

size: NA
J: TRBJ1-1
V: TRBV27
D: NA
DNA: TGTGCCAGCAGCCTAAATCGGGTGAATGAAGCTTTCTTT
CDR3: CASSLNRVNEAFF

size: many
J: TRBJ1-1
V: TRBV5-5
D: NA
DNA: TGTGCCAGCAGCCTGGGGGGGGATACTGAAGCTTTCTTT
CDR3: CASSLGGDTEAFF

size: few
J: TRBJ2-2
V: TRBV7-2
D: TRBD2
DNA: TGTGCCAGCAGCATAGCGGGGGCGAACACCGGGGAGCTGTTTTTT
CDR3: CASSIAGANTGELFF

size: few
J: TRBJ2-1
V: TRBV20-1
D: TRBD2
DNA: TGCAGTGCTAGAGATTTGGGCGGGGGTGAGCAGTTCTTC
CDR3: CSARDLGGGEQFF

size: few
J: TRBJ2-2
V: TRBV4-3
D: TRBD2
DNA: TGCGCCAGCAGCCAAGTCCTAGCGGCCAACACCGGGGAGCTGTTTTTT
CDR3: CASSQVLAANTGELFF

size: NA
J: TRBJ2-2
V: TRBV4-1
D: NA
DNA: TGCGCCAGCAGCCAGGCGGGATTAGGGGGCGGGGAGCTGTTTTTT
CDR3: CASSQAGLGGGELFF

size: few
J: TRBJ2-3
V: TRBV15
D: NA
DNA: TGTGCCACCAGCAGTGCAGGACACTATGCCACAGATACGCAGTATTTT
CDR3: CATSSAGHYATDTQYF

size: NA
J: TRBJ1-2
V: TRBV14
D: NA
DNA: TGTGCCAGCAGCCCAGTCTTTCAGGGGAACTATGGCTACACCTTC
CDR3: CASSPVFQGNYGYTF

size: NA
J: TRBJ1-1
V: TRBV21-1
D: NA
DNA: TGTGCCAGCATTACGGGACAGCCCACTGAAGCTTTCTTT
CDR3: CASITGQPTEAFF

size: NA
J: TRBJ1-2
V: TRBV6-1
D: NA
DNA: TGTGCCAGCGGCAGCCCGGCGACAGGAACCTATGGCTACACCTTC
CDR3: CASGSPATGTYGYTF

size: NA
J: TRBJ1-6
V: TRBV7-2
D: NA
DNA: TGTGCCAGCAGTCTCCCCGAAGCGGGGGGGAATTCACCCCTCCACTTT
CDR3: CASSLPEAGGNSPLHF

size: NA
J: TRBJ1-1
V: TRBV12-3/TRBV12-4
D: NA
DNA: TGTGCCAGCAGCACCGGACTGTTAAACACTGAAGCTTTCTTT
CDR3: CASSTGLLNTEAFF

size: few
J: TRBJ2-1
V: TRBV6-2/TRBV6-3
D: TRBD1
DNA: TGTGCCAGCAGTTCCGGACAGGGCCGGCCCTACAATGAGCAGTTCTTC
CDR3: CASSSGQGRPYNEQFF

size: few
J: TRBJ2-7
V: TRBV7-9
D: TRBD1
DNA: TGTGCCAGCAGCACGACAGGGGTAGCGACCTACGAGCAGTACTTC
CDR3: CASSTTGVATYEQYF

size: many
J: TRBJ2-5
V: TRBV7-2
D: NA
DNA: TGTGCCAGCAGTTCACCGACTGAAGAGACCCAGTACTTC
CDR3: CASSSPTEETQYF

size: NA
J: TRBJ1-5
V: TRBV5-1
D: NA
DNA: TGCGCCAGCAGCCTTACAGGGAGGAATCAGCCCCAGCATTTT
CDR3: CASSLTGRNQPQHF

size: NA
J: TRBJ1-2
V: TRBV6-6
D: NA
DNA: TGTGCCAGCAGCAACCGAGGAGGGGCCTACACCTTC
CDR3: CASSNRGGAYTF

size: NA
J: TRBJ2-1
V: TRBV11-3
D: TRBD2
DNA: TGTGCCAGCAGCTTGCCCGGCGGGGGGGACAATGAGCAGTTCTTC
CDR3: CASSLPGGGDNEQFF

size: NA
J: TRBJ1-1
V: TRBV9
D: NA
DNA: TGTGCCAGCAGCGTATGGGATGGCACTGAAGCTTTCTTT
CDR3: CASSVWDGTEAFF

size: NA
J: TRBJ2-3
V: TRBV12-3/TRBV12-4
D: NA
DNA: TGTGCCAGCAGCCTTAGGGTCGGCACAGATACGCAGTATTTT
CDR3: CASSLRVGTDTQYF

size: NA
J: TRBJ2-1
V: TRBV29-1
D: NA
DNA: TGCAGCGGACAGGACTTGGGGAATGAGCAGTTCTTC
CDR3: CSGQDLGNEQFF

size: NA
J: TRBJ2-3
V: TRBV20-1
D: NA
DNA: TGCAGTGCTGCCCCCGGCGGGCCGGGGCCTGTAGATACGCAGTATTTT
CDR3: CSAAPGGPGPVDTQYF

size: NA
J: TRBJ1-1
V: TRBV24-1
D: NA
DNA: TGTGCCACCAGTGAAGCCGGGAACACTGAAGCTTTCTTT
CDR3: CATSEAGNTEAFF

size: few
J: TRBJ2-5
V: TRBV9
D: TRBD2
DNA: TGTGCCAGCAGCGGCCCCCCTAGCGGAGGAGAGACCCAGTACTTC
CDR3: CASSGPPSGGETQYF

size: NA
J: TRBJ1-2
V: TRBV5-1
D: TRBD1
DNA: TGCGCCAGCAGCTTGCTACACAGGGGGGACTATGGCTACACCTTC
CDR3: CASSLLHRGDYGYTF

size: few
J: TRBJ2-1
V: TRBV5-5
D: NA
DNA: TGTGCCAGCAGCCAGGGCCCCTCAAGCGGCAATGAGCAGTTCTTC
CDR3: CASSQGPSSGNEQFF

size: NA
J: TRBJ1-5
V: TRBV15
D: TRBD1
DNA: TGTGCCACCAGCCGAGGACAGGGGGCGTCCCAGCCCCAGCATTTT
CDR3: CATSRGQGASQPQHF

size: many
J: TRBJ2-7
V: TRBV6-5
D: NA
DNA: TGTGCCAGCAGTTACTCCCTGGACAGCGCCTACGAGCAGTACTTC
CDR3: CASSYSLDSAYEQYF

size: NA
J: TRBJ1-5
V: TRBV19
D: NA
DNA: TGTGCCAGTAGTATTGTCTCCGAATACAATCAGCCCCAGCATTTT
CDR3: CASSIVSEYNQPQHF

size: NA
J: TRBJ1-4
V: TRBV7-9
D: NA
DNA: TGTGCCAGCAGCGAAGGGTCGACTAATGAAAAACTGTTTTTT
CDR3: CASSEGSTNEKLFF

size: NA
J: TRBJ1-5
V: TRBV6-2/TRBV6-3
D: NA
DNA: TGTGCCAGCAGTTTGGGTCGGACCTTCGTTGATAGCAATCAGCCCCAGCATTTT
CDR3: CASSLGRTFVDSNQPQHF

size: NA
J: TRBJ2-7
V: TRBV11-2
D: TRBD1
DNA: TGTGCCAGCAGTAGGACAGGGGCGAGCGAGCAGTACTTC
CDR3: CASSRTGASEQYF

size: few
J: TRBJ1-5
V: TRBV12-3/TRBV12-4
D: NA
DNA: TGTGCCAGCATAGGGGATACTCAGCCCCAGCATTTT
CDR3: CASIGDTQPQHF

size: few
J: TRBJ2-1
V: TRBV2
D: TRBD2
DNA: TGTGCCAGCAGTGTGGAACTAGCGGGGGACAATGAGCAGTTCTTC
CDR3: CASSVELAGDNEQFF

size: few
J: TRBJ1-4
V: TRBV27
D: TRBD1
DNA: TGTGCCAGCAGTTGGGGTCCGGGACAGCTTAATGAAAAACTGTTTTTT
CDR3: CASSWGPGQLNEKLFF

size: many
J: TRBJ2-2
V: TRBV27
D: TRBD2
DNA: TGTGCCAGCAGTCCCTTGGCGGGGGACACCGGGGAGCTGTTTTTT
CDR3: CASSPLAGDTGELFF

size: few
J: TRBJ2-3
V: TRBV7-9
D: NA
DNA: TGTGCCAGCAGCCCCGGTCTCACAAGCACAGATACGCAGTATTTT
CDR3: CASSPGLTSTDTQYF

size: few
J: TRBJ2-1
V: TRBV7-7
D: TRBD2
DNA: TGTGCCAGCAGCTCACTAGCGGGGGGGCCCGATGAGCAGTTCTTC
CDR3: CASSSLAGGPDEQFF

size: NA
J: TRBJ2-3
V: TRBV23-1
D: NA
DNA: TGCGCCAGCAGTCCCGGAAAAATCGATACGCAGTATTTT
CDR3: CASSPGKIDTQYF

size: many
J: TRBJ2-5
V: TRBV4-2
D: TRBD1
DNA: TGTGCCAGCAGCCCCACGCCCGGGACAGACCAAGAGACCCAGTACTTC
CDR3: CASSPTPGTDQETQYF

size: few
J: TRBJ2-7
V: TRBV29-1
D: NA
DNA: TGCAGCGTTGAAGTGGGGGGTCCAAACGAGCAGTACTTC
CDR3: CSVEVGGPNEQYF

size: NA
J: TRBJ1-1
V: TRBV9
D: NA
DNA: TGTGCCAGCAGCGGGGACACCCAGAACACTGAAGCTTTCTTT
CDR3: CASSGDTQNTEAFF

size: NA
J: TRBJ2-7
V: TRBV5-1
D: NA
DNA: TGCGCCAGCAGCCCCCCCGCCTCCTACGAGCAGTACTTC
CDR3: CASSPPASYEQYF

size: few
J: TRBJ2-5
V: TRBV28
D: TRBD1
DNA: TGTGCCAGCAGTTTTGGTAACAGGGGGAGGGAGACCCAGTACTTC
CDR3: CASSFGNRGRETQYF

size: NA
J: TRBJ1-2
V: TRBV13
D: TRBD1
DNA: TGTGCCAGCAGCTACGGACAGGATGGCTACACCTTC
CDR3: CASSYGQDGYTF

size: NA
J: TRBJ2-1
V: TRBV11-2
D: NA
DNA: TGTGCCAGCAGCTGGGGGGGGCCTGGGGCCAATGAGCAGTTCTTC
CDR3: CASSWGGPGANEQFF

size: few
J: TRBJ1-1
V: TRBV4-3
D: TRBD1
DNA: TGCGCCAGCAGCCAAACTCAAGCCCGCAGGGGGCGGGCTGAAGCTTTCTTT
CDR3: CASSQTQARRGRAEAFF

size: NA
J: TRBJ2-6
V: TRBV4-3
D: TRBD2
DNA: TGCGCCAGCAGCCAAGATGGGACTAGCTCTGGGGCCAACGTCCTGACTTTC
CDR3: CASSQDGTSSGANVLTF

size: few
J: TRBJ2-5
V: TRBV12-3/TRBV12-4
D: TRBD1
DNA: TGTGCCAGCAGTTACAGGGGCCTACAAGAGACCCAGTACTTC
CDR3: CASSYRGLQETQYF

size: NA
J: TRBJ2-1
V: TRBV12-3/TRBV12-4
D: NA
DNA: TGTGCCAGCAGGCCACGGGACCATGAGCAGTTCTTC
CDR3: CASRPRDHEQFF

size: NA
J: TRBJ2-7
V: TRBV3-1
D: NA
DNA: TGTGCCAGCAGCCGCCATTACGAGCAGTACTTC
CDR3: CASSRHYEQYF

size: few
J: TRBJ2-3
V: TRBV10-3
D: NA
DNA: TGTGCCATCCAAAGAAGGAGCACAGATACGCAGTATTTT
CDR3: CAIQRRSTDTQYF

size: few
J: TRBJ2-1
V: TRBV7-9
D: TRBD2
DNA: TGTGCCAGCAGCTCGACAACCTCGGGCGGGGGGGCCTCCTACAATGAGCAGTTCTTC
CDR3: CASSSTTSGGGASYNEQFF

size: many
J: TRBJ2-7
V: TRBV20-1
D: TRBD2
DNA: TGCAGTGCTAGGCTTGGGACTACCGAGCAGTACTTC
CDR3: CSARLGTTEQYF